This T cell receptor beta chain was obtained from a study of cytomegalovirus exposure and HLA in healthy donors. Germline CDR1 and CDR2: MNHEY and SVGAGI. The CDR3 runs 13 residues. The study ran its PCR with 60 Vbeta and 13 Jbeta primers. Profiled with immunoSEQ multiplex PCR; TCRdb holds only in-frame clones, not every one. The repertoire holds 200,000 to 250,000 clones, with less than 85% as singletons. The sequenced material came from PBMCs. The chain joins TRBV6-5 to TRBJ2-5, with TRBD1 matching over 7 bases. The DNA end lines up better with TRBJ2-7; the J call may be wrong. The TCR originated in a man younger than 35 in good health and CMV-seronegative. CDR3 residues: CASSPHRGTEQYF. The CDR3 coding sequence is TGTGCCAGCAGTCCCCACAGGGGAACCGAGCAGTACTTC.